This is a list of T cell receptor beta chains from one sample in a study of T cell clones after liver transplantation. Produced via immunoSEQ multiplex PCR; TCRdb's table is partial and in-frame only. The repertoire has about 120,000 clones, roughly nine tenths of them found once; the top ten carry around 0.86%. The input for sequencing was CD4+ T cells from blood, taken 12 months after liver transplant. These TCRs come from a human patient who received a liver transplant. Some T cells may possibly be graft donor cells. The CDR3 runs from the conserved cysteine through the conserved F or W. D genes are given only for firm matches. Expanded clones get a size class; other rows say once, few or many, or leave the size out.

12 | TRBJ2-3 | - | - | TRBV5-4 | TGTGCCAGCAGCTTGGTCCCGGATACGCAGTATTTT | CASSLVPDTQYF
14 | TRBJ2-7 | - | - | TRBV28 | TGTGCCAGCAGTTTACTAGGTAGAAGGGCTGAGCAGTACTTC | CASSLLGRRAEQYF
14 | TRBJ1-3 | - | - | TRBV5-1 | TGCGCCAGCAGGGCCTTGCAATCTGGAAACACCATATATTTT | CASRALQSGNTIYF
14 | TRBJ1-2 | few | - | TRBV6-1 | TGTGCCAGCAGTCACTCTGATGCCCTCTATGGCTACACCTTC | CASSHSDALYGYTF
17 | TRBJ2-3 | - | - | TRBV11-2 | TGTGCCAGCAGCTTACGGAGCGGCCTTCTATTCACAGATACGCAGTATTTT | CASSLRSGLLFTDTQYF
13 | TRBJ1-1 | - | - | TRBV7-3 | TGTGCCAGCAGCACCTACAAGAACACTGAAGCTTTCTTT | CASSTYKNTEAFF
14 | TRBJ1-2 | - | TRBD1 | TRBV7-2 | TGTGCCAGCAGCTTAAGGGGACAGGCATCTGGCTACACCTTC | CASSLRGQASGYTF
13 | TRBJ1-5 | once | - | TRBV30 | TGTGCCTGGAGTGGACACCACTTCACGCCCCAGCATTTT | CAWSGHHFTPQHF
16 | TRBJ2-2 | - | TRBD2 | TRBV13 | TGTGCCAGCAGCTTAACCGGACTAGCGAACACCGGGGAGCTGTTTTTT | CASSLTGLANTGELFF
13 | TRBJ2-2 | once | TRBD1 | TRBV6-6 | TGTGCCAGCAGTCGACAGGGTCCCGGGGAGCTGTTTTTT | CASSRQGPGELFF
16 | TRBJ2-3 | few | TRBD2 | TRBV7-3 | TGTGCCAGCAGCTTAAGGACTAGCGGTAGCACAGATACGCAGTATTTT | CASSLRTSGSTDTQYF
14 | TRBJ1-4 | few | - | TRBV4-2 | TGTGCCAGCAGCCAAGGAATGGGGGGACAAAAACTGTTTTTT | CASSQGMGGQKLFF
13 | TRBJ2-1 | - | - | TRBV9 | TGTGCCAGCAGCGTGACGCCCCAGGGTGAGCAGTTCTTC | CASSVTPQGEQFF
14 | TRBJ2-2 | - | - | TRBV10-2 | TGCGCCAGCGGGGAGCGCCCAACGTCCGGGGAGCTGTTTTTT | CASGERPTSGELFF
14 | TRBJ1-4 | - | TRBD1 | TRBV19 | TGTGCCAGTAGTACGACAGGGGGGAATGAAAAACTGTTTTTT | CASSTTGGNEKLFF
14 | TRBJ2-2 | once | - | TRBV5-1 | TGCGCCAGCAGCCAGGGACGGAACACCGGGGAGCTGTTTTTT | CASSQGRNTGELFF
14 | TRBJ2-1 | - | TRBD2 | TRBV18 | TGTGCCAGCTCGACTAGCGGGAGGAGGGATGAGCAGTTCTTC | CASSTSGRRDEQFF
14 | TRBJ1-3 | many | - | TRBV5-1 | TGCGCCAGCAGCTTGGATAGGGGTGGAGGGACCATATATTTT | CASSLDRGGGTIYF
16 | TRBJ1-3 | - | - | TRBV18 | TGTGCCAGCTCAAATCTGGAAATCGGCTCTGGAAACACCATATATTTT | CASSNLEIGSGNTIYF
15 | TRBJ1-2 | - | - | TRBV15 | TGTGCCACCAGCAGAGAGTCCGGCGCTAACTATGGCTACACCTTC | CATSRESGANYGYTF
15 | TRBJ2-1 | - | TRBD2 | TRBV10-3 | TGTGCCATCAGTGATGTAGCGGGAGTGGTTTCGGAGCAGTTCTTC | CAISDVAGVVSEQFF
15 | TRBJ1-1 | - | - | TRBV7-2 | TGTGCCAGCAGCTTAAGTAGTATGACGGGGACTGAAGCTTTCTTT | CASSLSSMTGTEAFF
18 | TRBJ1-1 | - | TRBD1 | TRBV4-2 | TGTGCCAGCAGCAGGGGGCCAGGGCGATTATTAGGTGACACTGAAGCTTTCTTT | CASSRGPGRLLGDTEAFF
14 | TRBJ2-7 | once | - | TRBV27 | TGTGCCAGCAGTTTATTTACGGGAGTGGGCGAGCAGTACTTC | CASSLFTGVGEQYF
14 | TRBJ1-6 | - | TRBD1 | TRBV7-9 | TGTGCCAGCAGCCTAGGGACAGACAATTCACCCCTCCACTTT | CASSLGTDNSPLHF
16 | TRBJ2-2 | - | - | TRBV7-3 | TGTGCCAGCAGCTTAACGGCAGGGAAGAACACCGGGGAGCTGTTTTTT | CASSLTAGKNTGELFF
15 | TRBJ2-1 | - | - | TRBV4-1 | TGCGCCAGCAGCCAAGAAGTGATGTATGGTGGTGAGCAGTTCTTC | CASSQEVMYGGEQFF
15 | TRBJ1-5 | - | - | TRBV19 | TGTGCCAGTAGTAGTCAGGGTTATAGCAATCAGCCCCAGCATTTT | CASSSQGYSNQPQHF
18 | TRBJ2-3 | once | TRBD2 | TRBV4-1 | TGCGCCAGCAGCCAAGAGGGGCCGACTAGCGGGTTCACAGATACGCAGTATTTT | CASSQEGPTSGFTDTQYF
13 | TRBJ2-5 | many | - | TRBV12-5 | TGTGCTAGTGGACTAGGAGCAGAAGAGACCCAGTACTTC | CASGLGAEETQYF
18 | TRBJ2-4 | few | TRBD2 | TRBV11-2 | TGTGCCAGCAGCTTACGACCCGGGACTAGCGTAGCCAAAAACATTCAGTACTTC | CASSLRPGTSVAKNIQYF
15 | TRBJ2-3 | - | - | TRBV29-1 | TGCAGCGTTGCCGGATTTTGGGGAAACACAGATACGCAGTATTTT | CSVAGFWGNTDTQYF
14 | TRBJ2-5 | - | - | TRBV15 | TGTGCCACCAGCAACAGTAGCTACCAAGAGACCCAGTACTTC | CATSNSSYQETQYF